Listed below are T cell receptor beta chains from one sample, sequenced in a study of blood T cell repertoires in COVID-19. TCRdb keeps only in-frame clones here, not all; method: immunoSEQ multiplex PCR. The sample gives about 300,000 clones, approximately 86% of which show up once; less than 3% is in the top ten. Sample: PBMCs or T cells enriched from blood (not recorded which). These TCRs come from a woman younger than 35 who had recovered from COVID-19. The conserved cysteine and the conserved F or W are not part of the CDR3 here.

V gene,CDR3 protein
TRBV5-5,ASTHGPGGYEQY
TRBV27,ASSLMGQNYQPQH
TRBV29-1,SVEVRLGRATEAF
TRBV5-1,ASSLERSYEQY
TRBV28,ASSPQILRDREYQETQY
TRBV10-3,AISSRGQESSSYT
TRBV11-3,ASSLGRDRRPEAF
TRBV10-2,ASSVLLLWREPTYNEQF
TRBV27,ASSIRSGTGDKAF
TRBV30,AWREETFYGYT
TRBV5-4,ASSPMTGQETQY
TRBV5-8,ASSVGSFGMSYGYT
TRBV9,ASSVEGTGLMYEQY
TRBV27,AALGMIPGLPNYGYT
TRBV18,ASSPGADTEAF
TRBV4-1,ASSRGSNTDTQY
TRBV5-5,ASSLEGLAGYEQF
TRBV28,ASSFLTGTSRRTAF
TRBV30,AWSGQARGETQY
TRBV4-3,ASSQVQGTLRYEQY
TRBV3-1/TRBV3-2,ASSQDPGQGNQPQH
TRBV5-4,ASSLLGDAREAF
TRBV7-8,ASSLGQGTSYEQY
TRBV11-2,ASSLEGTGSF
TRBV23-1,ASSQQGISYNSPLH
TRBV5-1,ASSMGLAGGSPDTQY
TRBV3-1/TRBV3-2,ASSQAGVQGKVGAEAF
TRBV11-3,ASSDPYQTGVRNSPLH
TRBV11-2,ASSQGTSLNTQY
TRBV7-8,ASSSDRVETGELF
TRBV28,ASSYSQSYEQY
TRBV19,ASSLGRNTEAF
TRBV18,ASSPRRQPPYEQY
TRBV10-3,AIGGHPFNQPQH
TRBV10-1,ATTALQVSGGDQPQH
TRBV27,ASSPWGTGGNGYT
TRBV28,ASSRDSTYNEQF
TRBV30,ASSGTGVPGELF
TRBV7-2,ASSTLLAGGGEQF
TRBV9,ASNPAGGEGEQY
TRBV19,ASSQRRLAGSSYNEQF
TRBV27,ASSPDPTGSNQPQH
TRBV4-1,ASSHPGTGTYEQY